The clone carrying this TCR beta chain was picked up one time. No antigen is known for it. This sample is part of a study of Tregs in tolerant kidney transplant recipients. Study results and caveats: Activated donor B cell expansion appeared to reveal the most relevant donor-specific TCRbeta repertoire. Validation in larger populations is needed because few patients were studied.

Related graft donors supplied nonmyeloablative bone marrow transplants, and mixed chimerism was transient. CD4+CD25+CD127- Tregs, CD4+CD25- non-Tregs, CD4 and CD8 cells were sorted. Germline V gene data show CDR1 as GTSNPN and CDR2 as SVGIG (reference sequence). Trimming removed 3 bases from V and 7 bases from J; junction bases left unmatched: 6. This CDR3 region has 12 residues. Profiling relied on immunoSEQ multiplex PCR, and the TCRdb table lists in-frame clones only, not all of them. The data hold roughly 64,000 clones, with around 87% observed a single time. The sequence was collected from a human patient who received a combined kidney and bone marrow transplant. The T cells may come from the graft donor. V usage is TRBV30 and J usage is TRBJ2-7; TRBD1 agrees at 7 bases. The input for sequencing was CD4+ T cells from blood (PBMCs), taken 6 months after the transplant. CDR3 nucleotide sequence: TGTGCCTGGAGGGACAGGAGGTTGGAGCAGTACTTC. It specifies CAWRDRRLEQYF.